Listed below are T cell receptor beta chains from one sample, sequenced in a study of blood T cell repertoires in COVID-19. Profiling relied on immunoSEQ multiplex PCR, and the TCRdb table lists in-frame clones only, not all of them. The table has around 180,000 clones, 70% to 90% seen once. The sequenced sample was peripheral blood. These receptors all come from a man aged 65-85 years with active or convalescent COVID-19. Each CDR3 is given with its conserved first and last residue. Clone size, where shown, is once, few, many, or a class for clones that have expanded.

CDR3 protein: CATSTGHSAYEQYF
clone size: -
V gene: TRBV24-1

CDR3 protein: CASRPTGEGEQYF
clone size: -
V gene: TRBV7-9

CDR3 protein: CASSPPRDWGNTEAFF
clone size: few
V gene: TRBV19

CDR3 protein: CASSYRGGSNQPQHF
clone size: -
V gene: TRBV18

CDR3 protein: CASSRDRDGQPQHF
clone size: -
V gene: TRBV7-2

CDR3 protein: CASSLGTGNQPQHF
clone size: -
V gene: TRBV7-2

CDR3 protein: CASISTGGRSWVGYTF
clone size: -
V gene: TRBV28

CDR3 protein: CASSLYGWAFF
clone size: -
V gene: TRBV7-2

CDR3 protein: CASNPNGGSPLHF
clone size: -
V gene: TRBV11-2

CDR3 protein: CASSQDRAAAFF
clone size: once
V gene: TRBV4-1

CDR3 protein: CASSPWDSQNTEAFF
clone size: -
V gene: TRBV5-4